This T cell receptor beta chain was found in a study of cytomegalovirus exposure and HLA in healthy donors. Points from the study as a whole: An analysis that was carried out later associated 16,951 TCR beta sequences with HLA alleles at 0.05 false discovery rate. The productive fraction for most TCR beta V segments was about 87% or about 30% in an earlier analysis.

V lost 0 bases and J 7 bases, leaving 8 bases between the germline ends. CDR1 is SGDLS and CDR2 is YYNGEE in the germline V gene. The CDR3 extends over 13 amino acids. The PCR contained 60 Vbeta and 13 Jbeta primers. Here immunoSEQ multiplex PCR was the method, and the copy in TCRdb shows in-frame clones only, minus some. The repertoire holds more than 90,000 clones, around 76% seen once, with around 7% in the top ten. Healthy bone marrow donors made up the donor group. With regard to this clone: The target antigen is unknown.

The clonotype comes from a man between 35 and 55 years old in good health and CMV-seropositive. The sample consisted of PBMCs. The rearrangement links TRBV9 to TRBJ2-1, with D maybe TRBD2 (5 bases). The CDR3 bases are TGTGCCAGCAGCGTAGCACGGGGAAATGAGCAGTTCTTC. This codes for CASSVARGNEQFF.